This TCR beta chain was sequenced for a study of cytomegalovirus exposure and HLA in healthy donors. Study information: HLA-typed donors were the source of approximately 80 million unique TCRs, which an early data release held. Most donors, 70% to 85% of a few hundred genotyped, fell in the Caucasian-associated ancestry cluster.

The PCR contained 60 Vbeta and 13 Jbeta primers. Sequencing used immunoSEQ multiplex PCR; TCRdb keeps in-frame clones, though not all of them. Of 150,000 to 200,000 clones in the sample, approximately 80% were seen once. The germline gives CDR1 MNHEY, CDR2 SMNVEV (reference sequence). The V and J ends lost 2 bases and 3 bases respectively, with 11 bases between them. The CDR3 runs to 14 residues. This TCR came from a woman in her twenties or thirties in good health and CMV-seronegative. The rearrangement joins TRBV27 to TRBJ2-7; a weak D match, TRBD2 (6 bases). Sequenced input: PBMCs. CDR3 in amino acids: CASSLRLGYYEQYF. In DNA, the CDR3 is TGTGCCAGCAGTTTACGACTAGGTTACTACGAGCAGTACTTC.